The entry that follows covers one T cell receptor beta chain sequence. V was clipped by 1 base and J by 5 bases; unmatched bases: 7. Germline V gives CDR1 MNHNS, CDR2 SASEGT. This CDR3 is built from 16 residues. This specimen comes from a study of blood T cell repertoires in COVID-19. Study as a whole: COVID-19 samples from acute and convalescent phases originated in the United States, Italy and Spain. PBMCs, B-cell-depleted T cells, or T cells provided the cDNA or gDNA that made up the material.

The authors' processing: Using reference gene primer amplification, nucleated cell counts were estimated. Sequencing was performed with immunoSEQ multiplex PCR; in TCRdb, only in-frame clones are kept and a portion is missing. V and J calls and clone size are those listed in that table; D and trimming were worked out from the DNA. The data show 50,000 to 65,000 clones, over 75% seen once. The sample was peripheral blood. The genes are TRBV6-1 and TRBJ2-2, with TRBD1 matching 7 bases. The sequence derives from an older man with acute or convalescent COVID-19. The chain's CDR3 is CASSEGVGGRTGELFF. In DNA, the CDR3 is TGTGCCAGCAGTGAAGGGGTAGGGGGCCGTACCGGGGAGCTGTTTTTT.